This T cell receptor beta chain originates from a study of shared clonotypes between healthy human individuals (TCRdb year 2020). For context, the study as a whole: Three men and two women, aged 18 to 49 years, made up the cohort. For each donor, CD4 naive and CD4 memory were each run on three plates, CD8 naive on two plates, and CD8 memory on one plate. Blood TCR repertoires of about five healthy adults were deeply sequenced to estimate repertoire size and the extent of clonotype sharing between individuals. Libraries were prepared and TCR repertoires were sequenced by different laboratories using diverse techniques, in order to increase sequencing depth and limit assay-specific biases. Each donor's leukapheresis produced roughly between roughly 0.85 and 9.5 billion PBMCs.

From its cysteine to its phenylalanine, the CDR3 spans 15 amino acids. Only the CDR3 DNA is retained, 45 bases long and in frame from the first base. From a lookup of the germline V gene, CDR1 and CDR2 are MDHEN and SYDVKM. For this chain, trimming is 5 bases at the V end and 1 base at the J end, and the number of junction bases without a gene match is 6. Study-wide findings and limitations: Pairwise subsampling led to the expectation that sequencing depth would affect the degree of clonotype sharing among donors. Naive subsets generally had larger estimated clonotype richness than memory subsets. Because the study included only a small number of donors, the genetic and exposure-history diversity represented was limited. Sampling was restricted to blood, and TCR repertoires in tissue are likely to differ from TCR repertoires in blood. Compared with non-shared clonotypes, the clonotypes found in all four sorted-subset donors had higher generation probabilities. Incomplete sequencing was indicated by rarefaction of sorted-subset datasets, despite the large sequencing depth. When a handful of donors were compared, the shared fraction of clonotypes was around 5% for naive CD4, 3.5% for naive CD8, 2.3% for memory CD4, and around 0.37% for memory CD8.

Using the deep immunoSEQ assay, TCR CDR3 regions were amplified from genomic DNA by multiplex PCR. Genomic DNA extracted from each cell subset was distributed evenly over all wells of several immunoSEQ 96-well plates, and each plate served as one replicate. For sorted subsets, each replicate PCR was loaded with roughly 200 ng genomic DNA, equivalent to approximately 27,000 T cell genomes. Purified libraries were measured with a Qubit 3.0 fluorometer, size-checked on a Bioanalyzer 2100, and measured again with the KAPA Library Quantification kit. A separate single-read 150-cycle Illumina NextSeq 550 flow cell was used to sequence each immunoSEQ 96-well plate. The study's own analysis went as follows. Because the immunoSEQ output held only junctional sequences and lacked quality scores, the filtering could not match the filtering applied to full-length reads. To assign V/J genes and CDR3, sequences were annotated using PyIR, a Python wrapper for IgBLAST v1.9, with IMGT germline references. Reads were filtered out if the reads had weak V/J assignments (E-value above 1e-6), no CDR3, stop codons, out-of-frame junctions, or ambiguous translated residues. V3J clonotypes were defined by identical inferred V gene, J gene, and CDR3 amino acid sequence. To compute the percentage overlap between repertoires, the number of shared unique clonotypes was divided by the size of the smaller repertoire. Richness of each repertoire was evaluated using RTK rarefaction, the Chao1 estimator, and Recon v2.1 estimates of unobserved clonotypes. For all TCRbeta clonotypes obtained by the gDNA method from several donors, generation probabilities were computed with OLGA. The table comes from immuneACCESS by way of TCRdb, which keeps in-frame sequences with V and J called. Part of the clones is missing from these tables; in studies checked, under half for an unresolved V gene and the rest for unknown reasons. The DNA gave D and trimming, while V, J and clone size come from that table. This sample has about 990,000 clones in its table, and roughly 74% of those were observed once. The ten top clones hold more than 0.55% of the sample.

The donors were healthy, HIV-negative adults with no recently reported acute infections or vaccinations. Every donor was a Caucasian adult living in Nashville, Tennessee, USA. CD4+ T cells were enriched by magnetic negative selection, after which naive cells were positively selected on CD45RA and the negative fraction was taken as the memory subset. Blood was obtained by leukapheresis, after which PBMCs were separated by Ficoll-Histopaque density gradient centrifugation and cryopreserved in liquid nitrogen vapor phase. Purity and quantity of every magnetically sorted T cell population were checked by analytical flow cytometry. Genomic DNA was isolated from each sorted fraction and quantified by UV absorbance on a Nanodrop 2000c. A word on this clone: Its antigen is still unknown. Per-base quality was not reported, and no clone a single base away is much larger than it.

Input material: memory CD4+ T cells from PBMCs. The intended sense of this specimen's cell subset or site label: CD45RA-negative fraction. The chain couples TRBV28 to TRBJ2-3; 7 central nucleotides agree with TRBD1. This clonotype was sampled from a man younger than 35 in good health. Some clones in this sample may be carry-over from other donors' samples. CDR3 loop: CASSGQARGTDTQYF. The DNA is TGTGCCAGCAGTGGACAGGCCCGAGGCACAGATACGCAGTATTTT.